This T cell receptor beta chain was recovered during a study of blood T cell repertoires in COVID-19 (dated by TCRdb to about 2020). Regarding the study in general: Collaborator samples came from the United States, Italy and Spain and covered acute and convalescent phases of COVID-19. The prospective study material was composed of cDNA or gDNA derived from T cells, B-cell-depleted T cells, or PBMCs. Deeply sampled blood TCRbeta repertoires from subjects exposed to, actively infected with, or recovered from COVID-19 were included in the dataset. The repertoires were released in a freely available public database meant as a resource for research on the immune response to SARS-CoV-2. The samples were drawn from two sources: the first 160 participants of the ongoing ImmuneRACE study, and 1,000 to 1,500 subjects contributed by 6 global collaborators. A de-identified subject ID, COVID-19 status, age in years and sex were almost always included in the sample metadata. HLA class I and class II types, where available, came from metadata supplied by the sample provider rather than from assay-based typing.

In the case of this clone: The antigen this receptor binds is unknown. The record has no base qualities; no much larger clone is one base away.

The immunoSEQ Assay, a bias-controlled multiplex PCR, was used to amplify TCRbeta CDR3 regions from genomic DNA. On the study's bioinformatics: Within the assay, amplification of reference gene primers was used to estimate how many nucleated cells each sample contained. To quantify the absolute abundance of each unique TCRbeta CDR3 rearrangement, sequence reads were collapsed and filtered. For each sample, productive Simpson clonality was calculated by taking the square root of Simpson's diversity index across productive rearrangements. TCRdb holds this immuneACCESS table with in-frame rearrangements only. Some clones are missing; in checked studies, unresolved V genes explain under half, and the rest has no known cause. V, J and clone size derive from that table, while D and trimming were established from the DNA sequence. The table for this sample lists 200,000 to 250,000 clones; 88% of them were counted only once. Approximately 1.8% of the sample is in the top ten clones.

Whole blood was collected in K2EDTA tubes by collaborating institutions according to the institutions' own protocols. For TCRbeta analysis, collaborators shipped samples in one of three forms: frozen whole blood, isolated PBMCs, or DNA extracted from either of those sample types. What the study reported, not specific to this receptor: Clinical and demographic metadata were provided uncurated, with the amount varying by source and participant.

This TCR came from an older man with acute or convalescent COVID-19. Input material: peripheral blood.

In nucleotides, the sequence is TGTGCCAGCAGCTTAGTACTTGGACAGGGTTCACCCCTCCACTTT. Protein translation: CASSLVLGQGSPLHF. The chain was built from TRBV11-2 and TRBJ1-6; TRBD1 aligns with 8 central bases. CDR1 is given as SGHAT and CDR2 as FQNNGV, both from the germline V gene. V ends up 1 base short and J 9 bases short, with an unmatched junction base count of 5. The CDR3 numbers 15 residues from cysteine through phenylalanine. Only the CDR3 DNA stays, 45 bases, in frame from base 1.